This T cell receptor (beta chain) derives from a study of OX40 agonist ivuxolimab in advanced cancers. General observations from the study: By week 6 at 0.1 to 3.0 mg/kg, blood CD4+ and CD8+ T cells had expanded clonally.

The assay was immunoSEQ multiplex PCR, and TCRdb's table has in-frame clones only and misses some. The data show about 38,000 clones, with 65% to 80% seen just once and under 10% held by the top ten. As regards this clone: Its matching antigen is unknown.

The sequencing here drew on CD4+ or CD8+ T cells sorted from blood, taken in a trial of the OX40 agonist ivuxolimab. The clonotype comes from an adult with an advanced solid tumor such as melanoma, head and neck, liver or kidney cancer.

CDR3 sequence (DNA): TGTGCCAGCAGCTTAGTTGCGACAGCGGGTGAGCAGTTCTTC. Translating gives CASSLVATAGEQFF. The chain uses TRBV7-9 and TRBJ2-1, with D perhaps TRBD2 (6 bases). The CDR3 is 14 residues long. Germline V gene lookup returns CDR1 SEHNR and CDR2 FQNEAQ (reference sequence). Trimming took 1 base from V and 9 from J, leaving 13 bases between them.